These 24 T cell receptor beta chains share one sample of origin, sequenced in a study of cytomegalovirus exposure and HLA in healthy donors (dated by TCRdb to the late 2010s). Library preparation employed the immunoSEQ multiplex PCR assay. For the multiplex PCR, a mixture combining 60 forward primers for TCR Vbeta segments and 13 reverse primers for TCR Jbeta segments was used. TCRdb provides this immuneACCESS table in a form limited to in-frame rearrangements. Some clones are lacking; in checked studies, under half of them reflect an unresolved V gene, and why the rest are absent is not known. Counted in this sample were more than 85,000 clones; 75% to 85% of them appeared once. The ten most abundant clones make up 3% to 4% of the sample. Sequenced sample: PBMCs. The receptors here all came from a woman between 45 and 65 years old in good health and CMV-seropositive.

This chain uses TRBV19 with TRBJ1-4; no clear D. The germline V gene encodes CDR1 LNHDA and CDR2 SQIVND (reference sequence). The CDR3 has 14 residues. The V end was cut by 3 bases, the J end by 4 bases, with 9 bases between. CDR3 coding DNA: TGTGCCAGTAGTATTTTGGGAGTTAATGAAAAACTGTTTTTT. Its translation: CASSILGVNEKLFF.

The rearrangement uses TRBV13 and TRBJ1-3; unclear D gene. The V gene's germline CDR1 is PRHDT and CDR2 FYEKMQ (reference sequence). The ends were cut back, 2 bases at V and 0 bases at J, with 8 bases in the middle. This CDR3 has 15 amino acids. The CDR3 spells CASSLTSFSGNTIYF. The CDR3 coding sequence is TGTGCCAGCAGCTTAACCAGTTTCTCTGGAAACACCATATATTTT.

This rearrangement joins TRBV27 to TRBJ2-7; 8 nucleotides agree with TRBD1. CDR3 length: 13 amino acids. Unmatched junction bases numbered 8, after V lost 6 bases and J lost 7 bases. Looked up from germline, CDR1 is MNHEY and CDR2 is SMNVEV (reference sequence). This CDR3 is CASSPDRGQEQYF. Here the CDR3 DNA reads TGTGCCAGCAGCCCCGACAGGGGCCAGGAGCAGTACTTC.

The V gene is TRBV15, the J gene TRBJ2-7; no clear D. This CDR3 is 13 amino acids long. The V gene's germline CDR1 is LNHNV and CDR2 YYDKDF (reference sequence). V was shortened by 1 base and J by 4 bases, with 8 bases between the two germline ends. DNA of the CDR3: TGTGCCACCAGCAGAGGCGAAGAATACGAGCAGTACTTC. Translation: CATSRGEEYEQYF.

The CDR3 bases are TGCGCCAGCAGCCAACAGTCTGGAAACACCATATATTTT. It translates to CASSQQSGNTIYF. The chain joins TRBV4-1 to TRBJ1-3; no definite D call. Germline V lookup: CDR1 MGHRA, CDR2 YSYEKL. V lost 2 bases and J lost 1, with 3 bases in between. The length of the CDR3 is 13 residues.

This chain joins TRBV27 and TRBJ2-1, with no clear D. The CDR3 covers 13 residues. Germline assignment: CDR1 MNHEY and CDR2 SMNVEV (reference sequence). V gave up 2 bases and J gave up 6 bases, with 8 bases separating them. The CDR3 reads CASSLIPGNEQFF. The CDR3 DNA is TGTGCCAGCAGTTTAATCCCAGGCAATGAGCAGTTCTTC.

The chain has TRBV9 and TRBJ1-2, with a possible D match to TRBD1 (5 bases). CDR3 size: 13 residues. V shed 0 bases and J shed 8 bases, with 11 bases lying between them. CDR1 and CDR2 from the germline V gene are SGDLS and YYNGEE. In DNA, the CDR3 is TGTGCCAGCAGCGTAGCGGGGGGAGAGGGCTACACCTTC. Translating it yields CASSVAGGEGYTF.

This clone has a handful of counts. This chain connects TRBV28 to TRBJ1-5; D might be TRBD1 (5 bases). From germline, CDR1 is MDHEN and CDR2 SYDVKM. The CDR3 consists of 15 residues. V was cut by 2 bases and J by 6 bases, with 14 bases left in between. CDR3 nucleotides: TGTGCCAGCAGTTTAATGGGCAGGGTGGCTCAGCCCCAGCATTTT. Translated: CASSLMGRVAQPQHF.

The V and J genes are TRBV6-6 and TRBJ1-1, with unresolved D. Trimming took 5 bases from V and 0 from J, leaving 13 bases between them. The CDR3 has 15 residues. The germline CDR1 and CDR2 sequences are MNHNY and SVGAGI (reference sequence). The CDR3 here is CASSPSGWMNTEAFF. The CDR3 coding sequence is TGTGCCAGCAGTCCCTCCGGGTGGATGAACACTGAAGCTTTCTTT.

This rearrangement joins TRBV7-9 to TRBJ2-3; 7 positions match TRBD1. V shed 10 bases, J shed 2 bases, and the junction held 6 bases outside the gene matches. Germline V CDR1 and CDR2: SEHNR, FQNEAQ (reference sequence). This CDR3 region has 13 residues. The CDR3 region is CANSDRITDTQYF. CDR3 DNA sequence: TGTGCCAACTCGGACAGGATCACAGATACGCAGTATTTT. The full variable domain, in which reference TRBV7-9 and TRBJ2-3 provide the parts outside the CDR3, is DTGVSQNPRHKITKRGQNVTFRCDPISEHNRLYWYRQTLGQGPEFLTYFQNEAQLEKSRLLSDRFSAERPKGSFSTLEIQRTEQGDSAMYLCANSDRITDTQYFGPGTRLTVL.

In DNA form, the CDR3 reads TGTGCCTGGAGTGCGGGGGGAGGTCTGCCCCAGCATTTT. Translation: CAWSAGGGLPQHF. The rearrangement links TRBV30 to TRBJ1-5, with a possible D match to TRBD1 (5 bases). The CDR3 length is 13 residues. CDR1 GTSNPN and CDR2 SVGIG come from the germline V gene (reference sequence). The V gene lost 1 base and the J gene lost 9 bases, with 13 bases spanning the gap.

The CDR3 reads CAWSVNGVSQPQHF. CDR3 in DNA: TGTGCCTGGAGTGTAAACGGGGTAAGCCAGCCCCAGCATTTT. The J gene is TRBJ1-5, the V gene TRBV30; the D is unclear. The CDR3 extends over 14 amino acids. Trimming took off 0 bases at V and 7 bases at J, with 13 bases between the two ends. Germline CDR1 and CDR2: GTSNPN and SVGIG (reference sequence).

Only one count was recorded for this clone. In DNA, the CDR3 is TGTGCCAGCAGCGTAGGGGGGGGACTAGCGGAAAGGGGCGTCCACAATGAGCAGTTCTTC. Its translation is CASSVGGGLAERGVHNEQFF. The rearrangement uses TRBV9 and TRBJ2-1; 11 nucleotides match TRBD2. The CDR3 contains 20 residues. Losses at the gene ends were 0 bases for V and 5 bases for J; bases not matched to a gene: 16. Per germline, CDR1 SGDLS and CDR2 YYNGEE.

The chain carries TRBV5-1 and TRBJ1-2; possibly TRBD1 for D (6 bases). Germline-derived CDR1 and CDR2 are SGHRS and YFSETQ. V dropped 0 bases and J dropped 13 bases, with 13 bases sitting between them. This CDR3 contains 12 residues. The CDR3 DNA follows: TGCGCCAGCAGCTTGGACGGACAGCTTCCCACCTTC. It yields the protein CASSLDGQLPTF.

The chain joins TRBV6-1 to TRBJ2-3; 8 bases are a match to TRBD1. CDR1 is MNHNS, CDR2 SASEGT, per germline. The CDR3 extends over 14 amino acids. The ends lost 6 bases at V and 5 bases at J; junction bases unmatched: 7. The CDR3 region has the DNA TGTGCCAGCAGCGACAGGGGAGAAAGAGATACGCAGTATTTT. Its protein is CASSDRGERDTQYF.

The chain carries TRBV4-1 and TRBJ1-5; 9 bases are a match to TRBD1. With 0 bases clipped from V and 4 bases from J, the junction kept 1 base outside the gene matches. This CDR3 contains 15 residues. The germline V gene encodes CDR1 MGHRA and CDR2 YSYEKL. The CDR3 DNA is TGCGCCAGCAGCCAAGAGGGGACAGGGAATCAGCCCCAGCATTTT. This codes for CASSQEGTGNQPQHF.

The J gene is TRBJ1-4, the V gene TRBV16, with TRBD1 matching over 8 bases. V was clipped by 3 bases and J by 8 bases; unmatched bases: 11. CDR1 is KGHSY and CDR2 is FQNENV in the germline V gene. The CDR3 extends over 16 amino acids. The CDR3 nucleotides are TGTGCCAGCAGCCACCGCGCCGGGACAGGTCCCGAAAAACTGTTTTTT. Translation gives CASSHRAGTGPEKLFF.

The rearrangement links TRBV4-1 to TRBJ2-1; 14 nucleotides match TRBD2. Germline CDR1 and CDR2: MGHRA and YSYEKL. This CDR3 region has 17 residues. Germline trimming cut 2 bases from V and 7 bases from J; bases unmatched to any gene: 7. The CDR3 DNA reads as TGCGCCAGCAGCCAACCCTGGACTAGCGGGAGGTCGAATGAGCAGTTCTTC. It is translated as CASSQPWTSGRSNEQFF.

This chain uses TRBV11-2 with TRBJ2-7, with 10 bases lining up with TRBD1. CDR1 and CDR2 from the germline V gene are SGHAT and FQNNGV. The CDR3 is 17 amino acids. V shed 0 bases and J 2 bases; nucleotides not matched to a gene: 7. CDR3 nucleotides: TGTGCCAGCAGCTTAGATCGGGGACAGGGGTTGACCTACGAGCAGTACTTC. As protein: CASSLDRGQGLTYEQYF.

J is TRBJ2-1 and V is TRBV5-8; 16 nucleotides align to TRBD2. This CDR3 comprises 16 residues. The germline V gene has CDR1 SGHTS and CDR2 YDEGEE. The V gene end was trimmed by 2 bases and the J gene end by 9 bases; junction bases not matched to a gene: 5. The CDR3 loop reads CASSFFGTSGGAEQFF. The CDR3 nucleotides are TGTGCCAGCAGCTTTTTCGGGACTAGCGGGGGGGCTGAGCAGTTCTTC.

V and J are TRBV5-6 and TRBJ2-3; 10 nucleotides line up with TRBD2. This CDR3 is 15 amino acids long. Germline V lookup: CDR1 SGHDT, CDR2 YYEEEE. V lost 2 bases and J lost 2; bases outside the gene matches: 2. The CDR3 loop is CASSLLAGPTDTQYF. The CDR3 nucleotides read TGTGCCAGCAGCTTACTAGCGGGGCCCACAGATACGCAGTATTTT.

The gene calls are TRBV7-8 and TRBJ2-5; TRBD1 aligns across 10 bases. J gave up 5 bases and V 2 bases, and 2 bases lay outside the gene matches. The CDR3 consists of 14 residues. The germline gives CDR1 SGHVS, CDR2 FQNEAQ. The CDR3 DNA reads TGTGCCAGCAGCTTAATGGGACAGGGGGAGACCCAGTACTTC. It specifies CASSLMGQGETQYF.

This clone was detected a few times. This chain links TRBV4-1 with TRBJ1-5; a weak D match, TRBD1 (6 bases). CDR3 length: 18 residues. Looked up from germline, CDR1 is MGHRA and CDR2 is YSYEKL. Between the trimmed V and J ends, which lost 5 bases and 3 bases, there was a span of 23 bases. CDR3 in amino acids: CASSDRGGQGLFNQPQHF. CDR3 DNA: TGCGCCAGCAGCGATAGGGGCGGTCAGGGGTTGTTCAATCAGCCCCAGCATTTT.

This clone was seen just once. The chain has TRBV7-3 and TRBJ1-2; 8 bases match TRBD1. Trimming removed 2 bases from V and 8 bases from J; junction bases left unmatched: 4. This CDR3 has 13 amino acids. Germline V CDR1 and CDR2: SGHTA, FQGTGA. The CDR3 is CASSLGQGWGYTF. CDR3 DNA sequence: TGTGCCAGCAGCTTAGGACAGGGCTGGGGCTACACCTTC.